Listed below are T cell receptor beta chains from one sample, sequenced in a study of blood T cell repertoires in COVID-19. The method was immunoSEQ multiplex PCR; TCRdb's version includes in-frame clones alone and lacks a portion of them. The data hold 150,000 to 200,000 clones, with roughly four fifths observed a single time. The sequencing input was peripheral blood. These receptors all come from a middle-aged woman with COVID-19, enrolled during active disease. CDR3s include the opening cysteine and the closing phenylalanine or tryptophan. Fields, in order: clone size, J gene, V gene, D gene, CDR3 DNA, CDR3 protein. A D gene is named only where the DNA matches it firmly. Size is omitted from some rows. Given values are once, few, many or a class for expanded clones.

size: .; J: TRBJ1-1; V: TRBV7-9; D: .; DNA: TGTGCCAGCAGCGAGGGATCGGCGAACACTGAAGCTTTCTTT; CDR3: CASSEGSANTEAFF
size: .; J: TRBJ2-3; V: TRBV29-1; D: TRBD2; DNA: TGCAGCGTCCTACCGACTAGCCAAGATACGCAGTATTTT; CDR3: CSVLPTSQDTQYF
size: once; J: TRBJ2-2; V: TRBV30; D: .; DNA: TGTGCCTGGAGTGTCAATTCCGGGGAGCTGTTTTTT; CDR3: CAWSVNSGELFF
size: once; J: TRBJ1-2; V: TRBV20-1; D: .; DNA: TGCAGTGCTAGGGCGGGGGGGGTTAACACCTTC; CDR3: CSARAGGVNTF
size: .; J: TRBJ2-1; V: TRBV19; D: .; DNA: TGTGCCAGTAGTATACTAGCTATAGGCTCCTACAATGAGCAGTTCTTC; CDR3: CASSILAIGSYNEQFF
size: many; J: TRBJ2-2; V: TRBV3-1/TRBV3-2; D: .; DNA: TGTGCCAGCAGCATCCGGGACTGGCCCCCCGGGGAGCTGTTTTTT; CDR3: CASSIRDWPPGELFF
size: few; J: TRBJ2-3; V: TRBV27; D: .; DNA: TGTGCCAGCAGTTTGGGCCAACAAGATACGCAGTATTTT; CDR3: CASSLGQQDTQYF
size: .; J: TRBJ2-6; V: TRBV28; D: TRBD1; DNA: TGTGCCACCCGTACAGGGGATACTGGGGCCAACGTCCTGACTTTC; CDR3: CATRTGDTGANVLTF
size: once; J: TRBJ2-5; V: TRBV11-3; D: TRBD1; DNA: TGTGCCAGCAGCAGGACAGGGGCGGGATCGGAGACCCAGTACTTC; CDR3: CASSRTGAGSETQYF
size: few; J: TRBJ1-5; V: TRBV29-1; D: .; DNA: TGCAGCGGGGGATCCCCGGGACAGCCCCAGCATTTT; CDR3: CSGGSPGQPQHF
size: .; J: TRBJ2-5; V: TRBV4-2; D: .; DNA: TGTGCCAGCAGTAACAGGGAGAGGAGTGAGACCCAGTACTTC; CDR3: CASSNRERSETQYF
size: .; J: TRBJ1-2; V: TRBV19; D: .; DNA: TGTGCCAGTACGAATCGCGCGGGGCGGTCAAGCATCATCTATGGCTACACCTTC; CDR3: CASTNRAGRSSIIYGYTF
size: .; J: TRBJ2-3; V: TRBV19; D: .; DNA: TGTGCCAGTAGTATAGTCAAAGGAAGGGGGACGCAGTATTTT; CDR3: CASSIVKGRGTQYF
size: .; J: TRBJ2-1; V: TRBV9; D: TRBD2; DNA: TGTGCCAGCAGCCCCGGGACTAGCGGGGGGGCCCGGAATGAGCAGTTCTTC; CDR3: CASSPGTSGGARNEQFF